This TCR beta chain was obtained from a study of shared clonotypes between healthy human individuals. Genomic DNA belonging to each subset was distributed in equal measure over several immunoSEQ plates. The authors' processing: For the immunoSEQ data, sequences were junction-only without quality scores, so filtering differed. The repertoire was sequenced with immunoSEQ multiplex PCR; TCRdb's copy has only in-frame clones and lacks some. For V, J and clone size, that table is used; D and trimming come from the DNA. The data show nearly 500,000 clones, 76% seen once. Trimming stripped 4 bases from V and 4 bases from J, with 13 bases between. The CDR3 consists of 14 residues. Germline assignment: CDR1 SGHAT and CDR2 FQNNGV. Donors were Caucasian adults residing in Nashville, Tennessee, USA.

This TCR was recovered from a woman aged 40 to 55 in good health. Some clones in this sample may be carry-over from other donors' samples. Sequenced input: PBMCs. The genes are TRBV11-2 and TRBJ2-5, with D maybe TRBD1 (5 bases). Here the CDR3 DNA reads TGTGCCAGCAGCTCCGGTGTAAGGGGAGAGACCCAGTACTTC. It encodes CASSSGVRGETQYF.